What follows is one T cell receptor beta chain and its context. Antigen specificity is unknown. Germline CDR1 reads SGDLS; CDR2 reads YYNGEE. Trimming at V came to 4 bases and at J to 3 bases, leaving 7 bases not matched to a gene. The CDR3 has 14 amino acids. The data are from a study of vaccination effects on CD4 cells after COVID-19. As for the study in general: Vaccination followed sampling of two convalescent patients by 16 days and one week respectively.

Libraries were prepared by immunoSEQ multiplex PCR; TCRdb keeps only in-frame clonotypes and omits some of them. The table lists roughly 73,000 clones, 73% of them singletons. Peptide-pool stimulation followed by sequencing identified expanded antigen-specific CD4+ clonotypes in the ViraFEST assay. Isolation of CD4+ T cells took place after approximately 10 days of culture. Between March and December 2020, the person had a SARS-CoV-2 infection that PCR confirmed. It was an HIV-1 Nef peptide pool that made up the negative control culture. General study results and limits: Among infection- and vaccine-induced clones, marked clonal contraction occurred late after vaccination.

This TCR derives from a human donor who had a prior SARS-CoV-2 infection. The V call is TRBV9, the J call TRBJ2-7; 7 bases are shared with TRBD1. Material: CD4+ T cells from PBMCs cultured with HIV peptides, obtained before COVID-19 vaccination. The subset is: HIV-1 Nef peptide pool negative control/reference culture. DNA of the CDR3: TGTGCCAGCAGCCCCGACAGGGTATTCTACGAGCAGTACTTC. Its translation is CASSPDRVFYEQYF.